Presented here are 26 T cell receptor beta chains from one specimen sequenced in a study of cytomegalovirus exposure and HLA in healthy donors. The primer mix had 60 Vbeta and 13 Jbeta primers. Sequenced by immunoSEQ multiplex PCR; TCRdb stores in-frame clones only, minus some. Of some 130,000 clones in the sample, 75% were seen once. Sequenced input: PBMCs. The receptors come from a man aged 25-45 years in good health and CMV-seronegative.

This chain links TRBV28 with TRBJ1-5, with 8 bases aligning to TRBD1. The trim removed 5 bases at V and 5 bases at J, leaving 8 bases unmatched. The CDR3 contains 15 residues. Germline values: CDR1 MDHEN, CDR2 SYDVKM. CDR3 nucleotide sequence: TGTGCCAGCAGTACCTGGGGACAGGTTCATCAGCCCCAGCATTTT. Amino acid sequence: CASSTWGQVHQPQHF. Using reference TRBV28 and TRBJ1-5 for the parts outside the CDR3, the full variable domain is DVKVTQSSRYLVKRTGEKVFLECVQDMDHENMFWYRQDPGLGLRLIYFSYDVKMKEKGDIPEGYSVSREKKERFSLILESASTNQTSMYLCASSTWGQVHQPQHFGDGTRLSIL.

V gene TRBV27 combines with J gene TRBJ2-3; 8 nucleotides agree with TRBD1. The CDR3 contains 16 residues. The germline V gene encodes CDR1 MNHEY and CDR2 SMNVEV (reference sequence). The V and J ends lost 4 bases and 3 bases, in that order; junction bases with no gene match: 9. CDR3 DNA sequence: TGTGCCAGCAGTTCATCGAGACAGGGGAGGACAGATACGCAGTATTTT. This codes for CASSSSRQGRTDTQYF.

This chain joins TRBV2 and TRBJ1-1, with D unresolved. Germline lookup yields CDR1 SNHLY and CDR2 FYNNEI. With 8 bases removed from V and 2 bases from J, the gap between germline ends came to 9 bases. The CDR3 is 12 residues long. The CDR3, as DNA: TGTGCCAGCTCGATAAGCAACACTGAAGCTTTCTTT. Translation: CASSISNTEAFF.

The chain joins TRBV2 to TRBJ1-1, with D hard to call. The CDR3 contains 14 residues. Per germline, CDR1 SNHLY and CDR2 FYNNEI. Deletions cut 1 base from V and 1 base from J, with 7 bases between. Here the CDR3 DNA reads TGTGCCAGCAGTGAAGTGGCAGGGAACACTGAAGCTTTCTTT. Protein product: CASSEVAGNTEAFF. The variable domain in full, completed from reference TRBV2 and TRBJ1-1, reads EPEVTQTPSHQVTQMGQEVILRCVPISNHLYFYWYRQILGQKVEFLVSFYNNEISEKSEIFDDQFSVERPDGSNFTLKIRSTKLEDSAMYFCASSEVAGNTEAFFGQGTRLTVV.

The CDR3 loop reads CASRPGTAYEQYF. The CDR3 DNA reads TGTGCCAGCAGACCTGGGACAGCTTACGAGCAGTACTTC. V and J are TRBV28 and TRBJ2-7, with TRBD1 matching over 7 bases. Germline CDR1 and CDR2: MDHEN and SYDVKM. The CDR3 covers 13 residues. V gave up 6 bases and J gave up 4 bases; unmatched junction bases: 6.

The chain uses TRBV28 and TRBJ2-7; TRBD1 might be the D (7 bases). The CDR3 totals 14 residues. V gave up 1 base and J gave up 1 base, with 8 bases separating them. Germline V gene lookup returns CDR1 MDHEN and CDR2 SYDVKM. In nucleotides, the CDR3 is TGTGCCAGCAGTTTATCAGGGGGGTCCTACGAGCAGTACTTC. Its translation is CASSLSGGSYEQYF.

This CDR3 is CASKTPYTSRGEAFF. CDR3 DNA sequence: TGTGCCAGCAAAACTCCTTACACCAGTCGAGGTGAAGCTTTCTTT. The V call is TRBV6-5, the J call TRBJ1-1; D ambiguous. The germline V and J ends were trimmed by 7 bases and 7 bases, with 22 bases remaining between them. The CDR3 spans 15 residues. Per the germline V gene, CDR1 is MNHEY and CDR2 is SVGAGI.

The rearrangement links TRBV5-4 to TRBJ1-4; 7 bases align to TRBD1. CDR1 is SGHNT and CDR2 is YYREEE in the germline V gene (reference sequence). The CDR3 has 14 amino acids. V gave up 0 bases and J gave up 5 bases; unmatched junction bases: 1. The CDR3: CASSLGGGNEKLFF. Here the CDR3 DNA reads TGTGCCAGCAGCTTGGGAGGGGGCAATGAAAAACTGTTTTTT.

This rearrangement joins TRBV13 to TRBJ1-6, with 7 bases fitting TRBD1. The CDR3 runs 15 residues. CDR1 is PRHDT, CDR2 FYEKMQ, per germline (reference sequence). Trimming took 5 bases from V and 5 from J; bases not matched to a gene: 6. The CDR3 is CASSATGNHNSPLHF. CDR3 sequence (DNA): TGTGCCAGCAGCGCGACAGGGAACCATAATTCACCCCTCCACTTT.

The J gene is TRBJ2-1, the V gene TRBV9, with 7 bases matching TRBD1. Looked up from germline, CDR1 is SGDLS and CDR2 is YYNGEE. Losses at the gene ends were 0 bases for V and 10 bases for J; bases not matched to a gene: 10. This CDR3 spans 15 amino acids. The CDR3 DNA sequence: TGTGCCAGCAGCGTAGAAGGGACAGAGGCCTGGGAGCAGTTCTTC. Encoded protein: CASSVEGTEAWEQFF. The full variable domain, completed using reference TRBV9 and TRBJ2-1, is DSGVTQTPKHLITATGQRVTLRCSPRSGDLSVYWYQQSLDQGLQFLIQYYNGEERAKGNILERFSAQQFPDLHSELNLSSLELGDSALYFCASSVEGTEAWEQFFGPGTRLTVL.

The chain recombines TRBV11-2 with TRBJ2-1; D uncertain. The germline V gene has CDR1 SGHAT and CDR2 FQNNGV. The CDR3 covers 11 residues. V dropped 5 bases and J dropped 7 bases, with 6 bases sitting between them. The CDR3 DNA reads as TGTGCCAGCAGCATCAGTAATGAGCAGTTCTTC. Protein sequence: CASSISNEQFF.

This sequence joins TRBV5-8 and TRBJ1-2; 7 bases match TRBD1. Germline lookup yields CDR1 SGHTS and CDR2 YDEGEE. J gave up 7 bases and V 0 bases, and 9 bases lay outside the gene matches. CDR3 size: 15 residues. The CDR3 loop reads CASSLGGQKGSGYTF. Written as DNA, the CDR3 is TGTGCCAGCAGCTTGGGGGGACAGAAAGGCTCTGGCTACACCTTC.

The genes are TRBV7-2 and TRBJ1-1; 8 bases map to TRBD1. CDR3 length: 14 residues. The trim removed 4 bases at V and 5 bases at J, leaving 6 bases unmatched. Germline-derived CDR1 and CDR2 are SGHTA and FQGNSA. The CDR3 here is CASSSRDRSTEAFF. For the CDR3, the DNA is TGTGCCAGCAGCTCGCGGGACAGGAGTACTGAAGCTTTCTTT.

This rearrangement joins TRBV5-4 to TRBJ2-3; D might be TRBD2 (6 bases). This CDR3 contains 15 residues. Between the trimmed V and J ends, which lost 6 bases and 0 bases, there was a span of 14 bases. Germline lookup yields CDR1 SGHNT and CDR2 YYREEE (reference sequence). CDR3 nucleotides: TGTGCCAGCACCCCTTTTGGGACTAGCACAGATACGCAGTATTTT. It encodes CASTPFGTSTDTQYF. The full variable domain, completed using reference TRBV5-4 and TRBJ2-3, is ETGVTQSPTHLIKTRGQQVTLRCSSQSGHNTVSWYQQALGQGPQFIFQYYREEENGRGNFPPRFSGLQFPNYSSELNVNALELDDSALYLCASTPFGTSTDTQYFGPGTRLTVL.

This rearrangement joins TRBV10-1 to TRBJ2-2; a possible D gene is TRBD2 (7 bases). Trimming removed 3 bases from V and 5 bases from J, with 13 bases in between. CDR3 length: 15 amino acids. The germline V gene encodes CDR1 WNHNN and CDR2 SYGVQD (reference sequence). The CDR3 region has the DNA TGCGCCAGCAGTGATCGGGGGGCTCGGACCGGGGAGCTGTTTTTT. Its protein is CASSDRGARTGELFF.

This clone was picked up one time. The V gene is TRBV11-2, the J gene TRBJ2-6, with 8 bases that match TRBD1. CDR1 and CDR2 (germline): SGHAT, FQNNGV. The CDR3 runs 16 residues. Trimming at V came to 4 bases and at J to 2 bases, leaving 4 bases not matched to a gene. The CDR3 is CASSWTGPPGANVLTF. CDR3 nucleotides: TGTGCCAGCAGCTGGACAGGGCCCCCTGGGGCCAACGTCCTGACTTTC.

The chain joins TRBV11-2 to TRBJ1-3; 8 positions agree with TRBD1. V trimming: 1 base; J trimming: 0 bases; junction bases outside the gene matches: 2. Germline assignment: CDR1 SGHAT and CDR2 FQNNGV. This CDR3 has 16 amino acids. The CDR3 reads CASSLGDRFSGNTIYF. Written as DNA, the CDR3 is TGTGCCAGCAGCTTAGGGGACAGGTTCTCTGGAAACACCATATATTTT.

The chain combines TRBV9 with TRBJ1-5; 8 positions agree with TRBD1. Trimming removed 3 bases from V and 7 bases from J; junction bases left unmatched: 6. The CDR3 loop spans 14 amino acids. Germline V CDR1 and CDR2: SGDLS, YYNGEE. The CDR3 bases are TGTGCCAGCAGCGGCGGACAGGGCGGACAGCCCCAGCATTTT. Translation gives CASSGGQGGQPQHF.

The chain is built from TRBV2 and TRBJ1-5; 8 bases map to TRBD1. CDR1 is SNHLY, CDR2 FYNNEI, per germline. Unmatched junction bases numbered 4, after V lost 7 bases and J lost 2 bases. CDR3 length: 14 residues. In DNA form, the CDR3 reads TGTGCCAGCACAACGGACAGGGGCAATCAGCCCCAGCATTTT. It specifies CASTTDRGNQPQHF.

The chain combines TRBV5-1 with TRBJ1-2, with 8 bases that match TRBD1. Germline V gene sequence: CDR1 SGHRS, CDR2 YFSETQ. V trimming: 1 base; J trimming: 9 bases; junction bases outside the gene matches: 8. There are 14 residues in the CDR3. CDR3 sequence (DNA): TGCGCCAGCAGCTTGTTGACAGGGGAGAGAAGCTACACCTTC. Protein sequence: CASSLLTGERSYTF.

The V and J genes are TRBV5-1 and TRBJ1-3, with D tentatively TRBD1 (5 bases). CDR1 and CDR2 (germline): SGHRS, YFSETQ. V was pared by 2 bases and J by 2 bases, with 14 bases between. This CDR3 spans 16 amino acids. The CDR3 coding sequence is TGCGCCAGCAGCTTTCAATCAGGGTCCACTGGAAACACCATATATTTT. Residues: CASSFQSGSTGNTIYF.

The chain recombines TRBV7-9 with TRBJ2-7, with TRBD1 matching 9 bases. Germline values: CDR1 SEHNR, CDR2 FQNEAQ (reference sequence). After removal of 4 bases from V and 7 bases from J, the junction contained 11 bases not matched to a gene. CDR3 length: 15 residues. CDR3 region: CASSSGTGSTWEQYF. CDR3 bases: TGTGCCAGCAGCTCCGGGACAGGGAGTACGTGGGAGCAGTACTTC.

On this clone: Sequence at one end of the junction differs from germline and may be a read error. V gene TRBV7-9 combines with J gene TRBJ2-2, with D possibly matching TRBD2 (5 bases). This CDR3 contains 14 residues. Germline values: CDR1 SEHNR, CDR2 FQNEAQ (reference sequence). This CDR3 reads CSSSSDYITGELFF. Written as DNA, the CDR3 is TGTTCCAGCAGCTCCGACTACATCACCGGGGAGCTGTTTTTT.

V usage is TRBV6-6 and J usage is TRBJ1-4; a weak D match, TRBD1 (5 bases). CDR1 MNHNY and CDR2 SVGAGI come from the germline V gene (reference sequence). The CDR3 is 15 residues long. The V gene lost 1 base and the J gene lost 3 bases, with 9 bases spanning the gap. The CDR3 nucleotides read TGTGCCAGCAGTTACTTCGGGGGAGCTAATGAAAAACTGTTTTTT. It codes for CASSYFGGANEKLFF.

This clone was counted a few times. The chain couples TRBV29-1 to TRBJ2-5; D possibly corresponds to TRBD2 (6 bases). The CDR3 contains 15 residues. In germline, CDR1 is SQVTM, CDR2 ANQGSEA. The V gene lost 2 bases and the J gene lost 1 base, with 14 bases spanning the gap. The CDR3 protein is CSVERAAAGQETQYF. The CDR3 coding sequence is TGCAGCGTTGAACGCGCGGCAGCGGGCCAAGAGACCCAGTACTTC.

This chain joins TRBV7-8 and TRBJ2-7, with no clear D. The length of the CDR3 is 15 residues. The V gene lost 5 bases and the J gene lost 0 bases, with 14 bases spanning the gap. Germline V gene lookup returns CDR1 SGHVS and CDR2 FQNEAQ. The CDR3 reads CASSPLSVSSYEQYF. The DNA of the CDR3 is TGTGCCAGCAGCCCCCTTTCGGTTAGCTCCTACGAGCAGTACTTC.